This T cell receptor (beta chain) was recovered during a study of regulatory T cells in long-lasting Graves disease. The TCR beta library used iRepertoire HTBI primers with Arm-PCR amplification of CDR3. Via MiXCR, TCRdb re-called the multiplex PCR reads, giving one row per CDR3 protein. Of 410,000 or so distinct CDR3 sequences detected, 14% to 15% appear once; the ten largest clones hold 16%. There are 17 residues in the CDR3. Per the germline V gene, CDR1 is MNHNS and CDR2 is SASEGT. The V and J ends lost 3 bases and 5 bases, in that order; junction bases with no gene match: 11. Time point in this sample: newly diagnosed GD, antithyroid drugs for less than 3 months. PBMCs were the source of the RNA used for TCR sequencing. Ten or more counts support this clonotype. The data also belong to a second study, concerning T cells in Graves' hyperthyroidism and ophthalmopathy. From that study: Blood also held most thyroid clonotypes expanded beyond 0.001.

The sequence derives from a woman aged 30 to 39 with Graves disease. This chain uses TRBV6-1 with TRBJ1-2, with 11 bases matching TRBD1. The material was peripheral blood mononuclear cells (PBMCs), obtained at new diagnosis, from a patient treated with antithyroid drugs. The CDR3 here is CASSDPHTGTGGYGYTF. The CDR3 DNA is TGTGCCAGCAGTGACCCTCATACCGGGACAGGGGGTTATGGCTACACCTTC.